The clone carrying this TCR beta chain appeared many times. Its antigen is currently unknown. The V and J ends lost 5 bases and 4 bases, in that order; junction bases with no gene match: 7. The CDR3 is 16 residues long. CDR1 and CDR2 (germline): SGHVS, FQNEAQ. This specimen belongs to a study of CD8+ T cells in alopecia areata. General study results and limits: Sharing of TCRs across patients appeared less clear than in mice, possibly for HLA-related reasons. Relative to normal scalp, lesional scalp, especially alopecia totalis/universalis, showed higher clonality.

The authors extracted RNA and reverse transcribed it into cDNA as the sequencing template. Profiled with immunoSEQ multiplex PCR; TCRdb holds only in-frame clones, not every one. The sample has about 180,000 clones; approximately 65% are singletons. Collection of lesional scalp punch biopsies and peripheral blood was performed in alopecia areata patients. Sorting from PBMCs produced CD4+ and CD8+ T cells. Specimen: CD8+ T cells sorted from blood, collected at week 0. J is TRBJ2-5 and V is TRBV7-8, with 13 positions matching TRBD2. The source of this sequence is a human donor with alopecia areata. The CDR3 DNA sequence: TGTGCCAGCAGCCCGGGACTAGCGGGGCTAGGAGAGACCCAGTACTTC. Translated, it gives CASSPGLAGLGETQYF.